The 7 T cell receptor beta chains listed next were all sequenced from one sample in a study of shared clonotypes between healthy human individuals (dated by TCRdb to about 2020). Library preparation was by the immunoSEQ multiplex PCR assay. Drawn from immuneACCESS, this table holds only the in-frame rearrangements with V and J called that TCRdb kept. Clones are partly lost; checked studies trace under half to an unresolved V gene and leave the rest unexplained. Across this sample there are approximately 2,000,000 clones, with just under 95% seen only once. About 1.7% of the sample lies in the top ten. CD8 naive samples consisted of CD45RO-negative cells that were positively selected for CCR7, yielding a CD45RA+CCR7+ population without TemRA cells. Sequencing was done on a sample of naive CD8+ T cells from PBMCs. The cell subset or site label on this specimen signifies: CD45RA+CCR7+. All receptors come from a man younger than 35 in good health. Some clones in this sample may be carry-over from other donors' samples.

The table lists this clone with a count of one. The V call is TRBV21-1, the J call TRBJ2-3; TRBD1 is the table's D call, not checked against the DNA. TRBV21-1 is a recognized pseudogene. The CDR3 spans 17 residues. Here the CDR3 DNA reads TGTGCCAGCAGCAGGGGGTCCCGGGACAGGGACGCAGATACGCAGTATTTT. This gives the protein CASSRGSRDRDADTQYF.

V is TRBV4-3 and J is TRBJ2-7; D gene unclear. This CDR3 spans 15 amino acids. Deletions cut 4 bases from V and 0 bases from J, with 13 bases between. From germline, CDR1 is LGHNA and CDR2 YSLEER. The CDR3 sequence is CASSPRFSLSYEQYF. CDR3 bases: TGCGCCAGCAGCCCACGCTTCAGTCTCTCCTACGAGCAGTACTTC.

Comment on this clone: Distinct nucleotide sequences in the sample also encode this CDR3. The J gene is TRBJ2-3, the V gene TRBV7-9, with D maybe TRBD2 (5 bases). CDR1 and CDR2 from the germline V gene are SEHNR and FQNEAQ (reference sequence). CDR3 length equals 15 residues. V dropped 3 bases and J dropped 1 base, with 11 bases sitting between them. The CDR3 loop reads CASSLSSGRTDTQYF. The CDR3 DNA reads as TGTGCCAGCAGCTTGTCGAGCGGTCGCACAGATACGCAGTATTTT.

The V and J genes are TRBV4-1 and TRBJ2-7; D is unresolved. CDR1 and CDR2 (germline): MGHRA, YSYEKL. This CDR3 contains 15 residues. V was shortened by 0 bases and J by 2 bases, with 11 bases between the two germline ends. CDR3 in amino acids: CASSQDGRLTYEQYF. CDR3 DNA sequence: TGCGCCAGCAGCCAAGATGGAAGGTTAACCTACGAGCAGTACTTC.

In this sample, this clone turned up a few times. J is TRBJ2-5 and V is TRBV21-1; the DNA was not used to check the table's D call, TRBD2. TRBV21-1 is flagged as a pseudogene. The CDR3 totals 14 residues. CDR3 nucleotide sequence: TGTGCCAGCAGCATCACGGAAGTACGGGTCTGGCCCTACTTC. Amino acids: CASSITEVRVWPYF.

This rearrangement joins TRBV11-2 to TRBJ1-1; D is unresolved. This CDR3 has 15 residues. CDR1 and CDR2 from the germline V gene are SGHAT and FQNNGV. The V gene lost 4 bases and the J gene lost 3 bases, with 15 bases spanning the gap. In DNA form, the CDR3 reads TGTGCCAGCAGCTCACTGACCGCTGAGGACACTGAAGCTTTCTTT. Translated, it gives CASSSLTAEDTEAFF.

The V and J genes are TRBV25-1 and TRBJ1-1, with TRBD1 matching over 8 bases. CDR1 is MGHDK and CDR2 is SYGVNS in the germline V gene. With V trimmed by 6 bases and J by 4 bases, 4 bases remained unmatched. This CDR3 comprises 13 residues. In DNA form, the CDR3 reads TGTGCCAGCAGCCGGACAGGGCGCACTGAAGCTTTCTTT. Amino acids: CASSRTGRTEAFF.